What follows are 24 T cell receptor beta chains derived from one specimen sequenced in a study of T cells in Graves' hyperthyroidism and ophthalmopathy. Researchers amplified the TCR beta CDR3 regions from RNA transcripts. TCR CDR3 regions were first amplified by RT-PCR with HTBI primers. TCRdb reprocessed the multiplex PCR reads via MiXCR and lists one record per CDR3 protein. The sample lists hundreds of thousands of distinct CDR3 sequences, around 16% occurring once. Sequencing was performed on blood. The receptor set was obtained from a woman aged 40 to 50 with Graves' ophthalmopathy.

This clonotype was recorded at least ten times. The genes are TRBV12-3 or TRBV12-4 and TRBJ2-5; weak D call: TRBD2 (6 bases). Between the trimmed V and J ends, which lost 3 bases and 5 bases, there was a span of 10 bases. This CDR3 comprises 13 residues. The CDR3 DNA follows: TGTGCCAGCAGTTTTACTAGCCCGGAGACCCAGTACTTC. This sequence encodes CASSFTSPETQYF.

The V gene is TRBV30, the J gene TRBJ1-6; maybe TRBD1 (5 bases). The CDR3 consists of 18 residues. From germline, CDR1 is GTSNPN and CDR2 SVGIG (reference sequence). Trimming pared 2 bases from V and 9 bases from J, leaving 26 bases between. DNA for the CDR3: TGTGCCTGGAGTTACAGAACGGGTTTCGGGACGGGGTCTTCACCCCTCCACTTT. Amino acid sequence: CAWSYRTGFGTGSSPLHF.

This clonotype was counted many times. The V call is TRBV7-9, the J call TRBJ1-3, with 8 nucleotides matching TRBD1. The V and J ends lost 1 base and 3 bases, in that order; junction bases with no gene match: 5. The CDR3 spans 16 residues. CDR1 SEHNR and CDR2 FQNEAQ come from the germline V gene (reference sequence). The CDR3 protein is CASSLGQGAFGNTIYF. The CDR3 region has the DNA TGTGCCAGCAGCTTAGGCCAGGGGGCGTTTGGAAACACCATATATTTT.

This clonotype is medium-sized (0.01 to 0.1%). This sequence joins TRBV28 and TRBJ1-6; no definite D call. V lost 6 bases and J lost 6, with 21 bases in between. The CDR3 runs 17 residues. Germline V gene data show CDR1 as MDHEN and CDR2 as SYDVKM. CDR3 nucleotides: TGTGCCAGCAGAACTGCAGGTGGGGTCGGGCTTAATTCACCCCTCCACTTT. Amino acids: CASRTAGGVGLNSPLHF.

This clonotype was recorded a few times. The genes are TRBV19 and TRBJ2-1; 7 bases map to TRBD2. The CDR3 extends over 16 amino acids. J gave up 0 bases and V 4 bases, and 6 bases lay outside the gene matches. CDR1 is LNHDA and CDR2 is SQIVND in the germline V gene (reference sequence). The CDR3 DNA follows: TGTGCCAGTAGTAGTGAGACTAGCAACTCCTACAATGAGCAGTTCTTC. It is translated as CASSSETSNSYNEQFF.

Only a few counts were recorded for this clonotype. The chain is built from TRBV20-1 and TRBJ1-1; 7 bases are shared with TRBD1. The CDR3 length is 13 residues. V lost 5 bases to trimming and J lost 7 bases; unmatched junction nucleotides: 10. The V gene's germline CDR1 is DFQATT and CDR2 SNEGSKA (reference sequence). The CDR3 region has the DNA TGCAGTGCTCCCCCCCGAGGGGGCAATGAAGCTTTCTTT. Protein product: CSAPPRGGNEAFF.

A single count supports this clonotype. The V and J genes are TRBV6-9 and TRBJ1-4; D is uncertain. Germline-derived CDR1 and CDR2 are MNHGY and SVAAGI. CDR3 length equals 13 residues. Between the trimmed V and J ends, which lost 2 bases and 6 bases, there was a span of 7 bases. Here the CDR3 reads CASSYRLDEKLFF. The CDR3, as DNA: TGTGCCAGCAGTTATCGCTTGGATGAAAAACTGTTTTTT.

This clonotype was counted a few times. The chain combines TRBV15 with TRBJ1-3; D is unclear. Germline assignment: CDR1 LNHNV and CDR2 YYDKDF (reference sequence). Trimming left V 1 base short and J 9 bases short, with 10 bases between. The CDR3 extends over 13 amino acids. The CDR3 region has the DNA TGTGCCACCAGCAGAGTTGGCAGAAGCACCATATATTTT. This codes for CATSRVGRSTIYF.

Many counts were recorded for this clonotype. This chain connects TRBV10-2 to TRBJ2-7, with TRBD1 matching over 8 bases. The germline V gene has CDR1 WSHSY and CDR2 SAAADI. The CDR3 is made up of 13 amino acids. Trimming cost V 6 bases and J 4 bases; bases outside gene matches: 5. The CDR3 sequence is CASRKNRGYEQYF. CDR3 in DNA: TGCGCCAGCAGGAAGAACAGGGGGTACGAGCAGTACTTC.

There are a few counts of this clonotype. The chain is built from TRBV12-3 or TRBV12-4 and TRBJ1-5; 9 nucleotides match TRBD1. The trim removed 5 bases at V and 2 bases at J, leaving 7 bases unmatched. This CDR3 region has 16 residues. The CDR3 nucleotides read TGTGCCAGCAGTCGGACAGGGGAGGAGGGCAATCAGCCCCAGCATTTT. This translates into CASSRTGEEGNQPQHF.

This clonotype was observed many times. The chain recombines TRBV5-1 with TRBJ2-3; D possibly corresponds to TRBD1 (8 bases). V shed 7 bases and J shed 3 bases, with 27 bases lying between them. Germline loops: CDR1 SGHRS, CDR2 YFSETQ. The CDR3 totals 18 residues. The CDR3 region has the DNA TGCGCCAGCCGGGCAGGGGGCGCGGCGACTAGCAGAACAGATACGCAGTATTTT. Translating gives CASRAGGAATSRTDTQYF.

This clonotype was recorded a few times. The rearrangement joins TRBV4-1 to TRBJ2-4; no definite D call. CDR1 MGHRA and CDR2 YSYEKL come from the germline V gene. The CDR3 has 17 amino acids. V gave up 3 bases and J gave up 0 bases, with 15 bases separating them. CDR3 DNA: TGCGCCAGCAGCCAGGGGATCGGACGGTTAGCCAAAAACATTCAGTACTTC. Protein product: CASSQGIGRLAKNIQYF.

Comments on this clonotype: Being one base from a much bigger clone, this may be a read error. The CDR3 DNA sequence: TGTGCCAGCAGTTTATGGGCAGGGTCCTACAATGAGCAGTCCTTC. This sequence encodes CASSLWAGSYNEQSF. The rearrangement uses TRBV27 and TRBJ2-1; D is perhaps TRBD1 (5 bases). Germline V gene lookup returns CDR1 MNHEY and CDR2 SMNVEV (reference sequence). CDR3 length: 15 amino acids.

The chain is built from TRBV20-1 and TRBJ2-3; TRBD2 aligns across 13 bases. The CDR3 totals 16 residues. The V and J ends lost 1 base and 6 bases, in that order; junction bases with no gene match: 7. The germline V gene has CDR1 DFQATT and CDR2 SNEGSKA (reference sequence). The CDR3 coding sequence is TGCAGTGCTAGAGGACCGGGACTAGCGGGGACGGATACGCAGTATTTT. This translates into CSARGPGLAGTDTQYF.

This clonotype was detected many times. The rearrangement joins TRBV20-1 to TRBJ2-3, with D possibly being TRBD2 (5 bases). Trimming removed 3 bases at V and 4 bases at J, with 17 bases between. In germline, CDR1 is DFQATT, CDR2 SNEGSKA (reference sequence). The CDR3 covers 15 residues. CDR3 protein: CSARPEDSPPDTQYF. In DNA, the CDR3 is TGCAGTGCTAGGCCCGAGGACTCACCCCCAGATACGCAGTATTTT.

Many counts were recorded for this clonotype. The gene calls are TRBV20-1 and TRBJ2-3; D is ambiguous. The germline V gene has CDR1 DFQATT and CDR2 SNEGSKA (reference sequence). This CDR3 comprises 12 residues. Trimming took 7 bases from V and 2 from J, leaving 10 bases between them. The CDR3 sequence: CSERDDTDTQYF. DNA of the CDR3: TGCAGTGAACGCGACGACACAGATACGCAGTATTTT.

This clonotype turned up a few times. This chain connects TRBV4-1 to TRBJ2-7; D ambiguous. CDR1 and CDR2 (germline): MGHRA, YSYEKL. The CDR3 runs 16 residues. V lost 1 base to trimming and J lost 2 bases, with 15 bases between them. CDR3 DNA sequence: TGCGCCAGCAGCCAAGTACCCCTGGCGGAGACCTACGAGCAGTACTTC. This gives the protein CASSQVPLAETYEQYF.

The sample holds a few counts of this clonotype. This chain links TRBV11-2 with TRBJ2-5; D remains unclear. The germline gives CDR1 SGHAT, CDR2 FQNNGV. V lost 2 bases and J lost 0, with 13 bases in between. The CDR3 has 16 amino acids. The CDR3 DNA sequence: TGTGCCAGCAGCTTACTTTCCCTTTCGTACCAAGAGACCCAGTACTTC. Translation gives CASSLLSLSYQETQYF.

This clonotype appeared a few times. The V gene is TRBV3-1, the J gene TRBJ2-5, with no clear D. The CDR3 has 12 residues. The germline V gene encodes CDR1 LGHDT and CDR2 YNNKEL (reference sequence). The V and J ends lost 2 bases and 6 bases respectively, with 7 bases between them. The CDR3, as DNA: TGTGCCAGCAGCCAAAGATTAAAGACCCAGTACTTC. Protein sequence: CASSQRLKTQYF.

This sequence joins TRBV7-9 and TRBJ2-2, with D unresolved. The CDR3 extends over 15 amino acids. Between the trimmed V and J ends, which lost 3 bases and 1 base, there was a span of 9 bases. Looked up from germline, CDR1 is SEHNR and CDR2 is FQNEAQ (reference sequence). The CDR3 loop is CASSLVERNTGELFF. In DNA, the CDR3 is TGTGCCAGCAGCTTGGTGGAGCGGAACACCGGGGAGCTGTTTTTT.

J is TRBJ2-1 and V is TRBV19, with TRBD1 identical over 9 bases. The V segment lost 5 bases and the J segment 6 bases; nucleotides outside the gene matches: 11. Germline V gene sequence: CDR1 LNHDA, CDR2 SQIVND (reference sequence). The CDR3 covers 16 residues. Here the CDR3 DNA reads TGTGCCAGTAGTCTCCAATCCGGGACAGGGTTCAATGAGCAGTTCTTC. The encoded protein is CASSLQSGTGFNEQFF.

This clonotype occurred a few times. The chain has TRBV12-3 or TRBV12-4 and TRBJ2-5; possible D gene TRBD1, 6 bases. The CDR3 spans 13 residues. Trimming pared 6 bases from V and 4 bases from J, leaving 12 bases between. The CDR3 is CASSQTGLETQYF. CDR3 coding DNA: TGTGCCAGCAGCCAAACAGGGTTAGAGACCCAGTACTTC.

The V and J genes are TRBV9 and TRBJ2-3; D is undetermined. V was pared by 4 bases and J by 3 bases, with 12 bases between. The CDR3 is made up of 14 amino acids. Germline lookup yields CDR1 SGDLS and CDR2 YYNGEE. CDR3 DNA sequence: TGTGCCAGCAGCCCTGTGGTGGGTACAGATACGCAGTATTTT. Its protein product is CASSPVVGTDTQYF. The variable domain in full, with the rest retrieved from reference TRBV9 and TRBJ2-3, is DSGVTQTPKHLITATGQRVTLRCSPRSGDLSVYWYQQSLDQGLQFLIQYYNGEERAKGNILERFSAQQFPDLHSELNLSSLELGDSALYFCASSPVVGTDTQYFGPGTRLTVL.

This clonotype was counted a few times. This rearrangement joins TRBV7-2 to TRBJ2-3, with D hard to call. V dropped 0 bases and J dropped 4 bases, with 5 bases sitting between them. Germline V gene data show CDR1 as SGHTA and CDR2 as FQGNSA. The CDR3 totals 13 residues. CDR3 amino acids: CASSLARADTQYF. The CDR3 DNA is TGTGCCAGCAGCTTAGCGCGAGCAGATACGCAGTATTTT.